Below, 15 T cell receptor beta chains from the same sample are listed, as sequenced in a study of human T cells and chemical hapten exposure. Time point: patch test 3, about 24 weeks after DPC sensitization. Treatment of the sample: therapeutic diphenylcyclopropenone sensitization with weekly scalp DPC. TCRdb passed the RACE reads through MiXCR, listing each CDR3 protein once. The data hold roughly 100,000 distinct CDR3 sequences, with less than 35% observed a single time. The sample here was whole blood, taken in connection with sensitization to the hapten diphenylcyclopropenone (DPC). Receptors were obtained from a man aged 35-49 years with alopecia areata. Some clones in this sample may be carry-over from other donors' samples.

This clonotype was observed a single time. The rearrangement joins TRBV5-1 to TRBJ2-5; the D call may be TRBD1 or TRBD2 (5 bases each). This CDR3 has 14 residues. Germline-derived CDR1 and CDR2 are SGHRS and YFSETQ. Trimming took 2 bases from V and 5 from J, leaving 13 bases between them. The CDR3 bases are TGCGCCAGCAGCTTTAGGGACCTCCACGAGACCCAGTACTTC. Amino acids: CASSFRDLHETQYF. The full variable domain, with the rest looked up from reference TRBV5-1 and TRBJ2-5, is KAGVTQTPRYLIKTRGQQVTLSCSPISGHRSVSWYQQTPGQGLQFLFEYFSETQRNKGNFPGRFSGRQFSNSRSEMNVSTLELGDSALYLCASSFRDLHETQYFGPGTRLLVL.

This clonotype appeared a few times. V and J are TRBV6-6 and TRBJ2-3; the match to TRBD2 covers 8 bases. J gave up 6 bases and V 5 bases, and 10 bases lay outside the gene matches. Germline CDR1 MNHNY, CDR2 SVGAGI (reference sequence). The CDR3 runs 15 residues. Here the CDR3 reads CASSRSRAGVDTQYF. The CDR3 DNA follows: TGTGCCAGCAGTCGGAGTCGAGCGGGAGTGGATACGCAGTATTTT.

The sample holds a few counts of this clonotype. The chain couples TRBV4-3 to TRBJ2-3; D gene unclear. V lost 4 bases to trimming and J lost 6 bases, with 11 bases between them. CDR3 length: 13 amino acids. CDR1 LGHNA and CDR2 YSLEER come from the germline V gene. CDR3 DNA: TGCGCCAGCAGCCGATCACGTTCCGATACGCAGTATTTT. It is translated as CASSRSRSDTQYF.

The rearrangement uses TRBV12-3 or TRBV12-4 and TRBJ2-7; D gene uncertain. Deletions cut 2 bases from V and 7 bases from J, with 15 bases between. The CDR3 spans 14 residues. The CDR3 nucleotides read TGTGCCAGCAGTTTATGGGTAGGACCTGAGGAGCAGTACTTC. Translation: CASSLWVGPEEQYF.

The chain couples TRBV20-1 to TRBJ1-4, with D possibly being TRBD1 (5 bases). Trimming pared 5 bases from V and 1 base from J, leaving 8 bases between. The germline V gene encodes CDR1 DFQATT and CDR2 SNEGSKA (reference sequence). This CDR3 is 13 amino acids long. The CDR3 protein is CSAPGQTNEKLFF. The CDR3 DNA reads as TGCAGTGCTCCAGGGCAAACTAATGAAAAACTGTTTTTT.

V gene TRBV20-1 combines with J gene TRBJ2-7; the D is unclear. The CDR3 is 14 residues long. Per germline, CDR1 DFQATT and CDR2 SNEGSKA (reference sequence). V was shortened by 1 base and J by 2 bases, with 12 bases between the two germline ends. In DNA, the CDR3 is TGCAGTGCTAGAGGAAATACGCCCCCCTACGAGCAGTACGTC. This gives the protein CSARGNTPPYEQYV.

This clonotype was recorded a few times. DNA for the CDR3: TGCAGTGCTAGAGGTCAGCGGACTAGCGGGGGATCCTACAATGAGCAGTTCTTC. Translated, it gives CSARGQRTSGGSYNEQFF. The genes are TRBV20-1 and TRBJ2-1; 13 bases map to TRBD2. V lost 1 base to trimming and J lost 1 base; unmatched junction nucleotides: 7. Germline CDR1 reads DFQATT; CDR2 reads SNEGSKA (reference sequence). The CDR3 runs to 18 residues.

This clonotype was seen a few times. The CDR3 is CSVEANLVTTDTQYF. The CDR3 DNA is TGCAGCGTTGAAGCCAACCTTGTTACCACAGATACGCAGTATTTT. J is TRBJ2-3 and V is TRBV29-1; D is uncertain. The CDR3 sequence is 15 residues long. Germline lookup yields CDR1 SQVTM and CDR2 ANQGSEA. V was pared by 1 base and J by 2 bases, with 13 bases between.

This clonotype was seen only a few times. V usage is TRBV12-3 or TRBV12-4 and J usage is TRBJ2-2; D is ambiguous. Trimming shortened V by 1 base and J by 6 bases, and 9 bases separated the two germline ends. This CDR3 has 14 residues. For the CDR3, the DNA is TGTGCCAGCAGTTTAGGCGAGGAGTCCGGGGAGCTGTTTTTT. Translating gives CASSLGEESGELFF.

This rearrangement joins TRBV20-1 to TRBJ2-7, with D possibly being TRBD1 or TRBD2 (6 bases each). Looked up from germline, CDR1 is DFQATT and CDR2 is SNEGSKA (reference sequence). Trimming cost V 6 bases and J 4 bases, with 19 bases left between them. This CDR3 has 14 residues. The chain's CDR3 is CSAIGGGQVYEQYF. The CDR3 DNA sequence: TGCAGTGCCATAGGAGGGGGGCAGGTGTACGAGCAGTACTTC.

A few counts support this clonotype. The gene calls are TRBV24-1 and TRBJ2-3; 12 bases agree with TRBD2. This CDR3 is 17 amino acids long. CDR1 is KGHDR, CDR2 SFDVKD, per germline. The J segment lost 4 bases and the V segment lost 9 bases, leaving 13 bases of the junction unmatched. The CDR3 loop is CATASRLTSGSADTQYF. The CDR3 DNA reads as TGTGCCACCGCTTCCCGACTGACTAGCGGGAGTGCAGATACGCAGTATTTT.

This clonotype was counted between two and nine times. The V gene is TRBV29-1, the J gene TRBJ1-1; D not resolved. Germline CDR1 SQVTM, CDR2 ANQGSEA. The CDR3 consists of 14 residues. Trimming shortened V by 3 bases and J by 0 bases, and 11 bases separated the two germline ends. The CDR3 is CSVEEGSLNTEAFF. As DNA, the CDR3 is TGCAGCGTTGAGGAGGGAAGCCTGAACACTGAAGCTTTCTTT.

The V gene is TRBV13, the J gene TRBJ2-3; D is possibly TRBD1 (6 bases). The ends were cut back, 3 bases at V and 4 bases at J, with 8 bases in the middle. CDR1 and CDR2 (germline): PRHDT, FYEKMQ (reference sequence). The CDR3 has 13 residues. CDR3 region: CASSFQGPDTQYF. Here the CDR3 DNA reads TGTGCCAGCAGCTTCCAGGGGCCAGATACGCAGTATTTT.

The chain recombines TRBV6-5 with TRBJ2-3; possibly TRBD1 for D (5 bases). Trimming took off 5 bases at V and 2 bases at J, with 17 bases between the two ends. The CDR3 has 16 amino acids. CDR1 MNHEY and CDR2 SVGAGI come from the germline V gene. The CDR3 bases are TGTGCCAGCAGTCGTAGGACAAACCCAACCACAGATACGCAGTATTTT. Amino acids: CASSRRTNPTTDTQYF.

This clonotype was seen a handful of times. The V gene is TRBV7-2, the J gene TRBJ2-7; a weak D match, TRBD2 (6 bases). Germline V CDR1 and CDR2: SGHTA, FQGNSA. The CDR3 covers 15 residues. V gave up 3 bases and J gave up 0 bases, with 12 bases separating them. The CDR3 DNA follows: TGTGCCAGCAGCTTCGAGGGACTTCTCTCCTACGAGCAGTACGTC. It translates to CASSFEGLLSYEQYV.